These 17 T cell receptor beta chains originate from one sample sequenced in a study of T cell repertoires in cytomegalovirus infection (dated by TCRdb to between 2018 and 2020). Instrument used: Illumina HiSeq 1500. Using fastp trimming at Q25 and MiXCR clonotype assembly, TCRdb reanalyzed the public sequencing data and kept in-frame beta chains. Merged by CDR3 protein, the rows form single entries marked with the most common genes and DNA. The sample table holds roughly 280,000 distinct CDR3 sequences, of which approximately 13% were seen once. The ten most abundant clones make up around 9% of the sample. The source material was PBMCs. Every receptor here comes from a human donor in good health (CMV status not recorded). Some clones in this sample may be carry-over from other donors' samples.

This clonotype has a count of ten or more. The chain uses TRBV7-6 and TRBJ2-7; TRBD1 might be the D (6 bases). CDR1 is SGHVS and CDR2 is FNYEAQ in the germline V gene. The V and J ends lost 5 bases and 1 base respectively, with 12 bases between them. The CDR3 length is 14 residues. CDR3 nucleotide sequence: TGTGCCAGCAGCCGGACAGCTAAATCCTACGAGCAGTACTTC. It specifies CASSRTAKSYEQYF.

Ten or more counts support this clonotype. The J gene is TRBJ2-1, the V gene TRBV28, with unresolved D. The V end lost 6 bases, the J end lost 2 bases, and 11 bases lay between the germline ends. Per the germline V gene, CDR1 is MDHEN and CDR2 is SYDVKM. This CDR3 contains 14 residues. The CDR3 sequence is CASSSSFTYNEQFF. Written as DNA, the CDR3 is TGTGCCAGCAGCTCCTCCTTTACCTACAATGAGCAGTTCTTC.

This clonotype turned up a few times. The chain recombines TRBV20-1 with TRBJ2-3; 8 bases match TRBD1. CDR1 DFQATT and CDR2 SNEGSKA come from the germline V gene (reference sequence). There are 14 residues in the CDR3. Unmatched junction bases numbered 4, after V lost 5 bases and J lost 0 bases. CDR3 DNA: TGCAGTGCTGTCCGGGACAGGAGCACAGATACGCAGTATTTT. Translated, it gives CSAVRDRSTDTQYF.

This clonotype was seen only a few times. The chain joins TRBV19 to TRBJ1-1, with D unresolved. Germline CDR1 LNHDA, CDR2 SQIVND (reference sequence). The germline V and J ends were trimmed by 4 bases and 2 bases, with 11 bases remaining between them. The CDR3 sequence is 14 residues long. CDR3 bases: TGTGCCAGTAGTACCGGCCTGTTCAACACTGAAGCTTTCTTT. Protein: CASSTGLFNTEAFF.

The rearrangement joins TRBV20-1 to TRBJ1-5, with a possible D match to TRBD1 (6 bases). V lost 3 bases to trimming and J lost 4 bases, with 22 bases between them. The CDR3 totals 17 residues. Germline CDR1 is DFQATT and CDR2 is SNEGSKA (reference sequence). In nucleotides, the CDR3 is TGCAGTGCTAGGAGGCCCTTCCAGGACAGCGCTAATCAGCCCCAGCATTTT. It codes for CSARRPFQDSANQPQHF.

This clonotype appeared many times. The chain combines TRBV7-2 with TRBJ1-2; possibly TRBD1 for D (5 bases). The germline V gene encodes CDR1 SGHTA and CDR2 FQGNSA. Trimming removed 1 base at V and 8 bases at J, with 14 bases between. This CDR3 has 14 amino acids. CDR3: CASSLGGRASGYTF. The DNA for the CDR3 is TGTGCCAGCAGCTTAGGCGGCAGGGCTTCCGGCTACACCTTC.

This chain uses TRBV25-1 with TRBJ1-2; D gene ambiguous. Germline CDR1 and CDR2: MGHDK and SYGVNS. This CDR3 spans 15 amino acids. V lost 6 bases, J lost 3 bases, and 17 bases lay in between. In DNA form, the CDR3 reads TGTGCCAGCAGACCCCCCTTGGACGGAGACTATGGCTACACCTTC. It yields the protein CASRPPLDGDYGYTF.

The chain recombines TRBV6-2 or TRBV6-3 with TRBJ2-4; D perhaps matches TRBD1 (6 bases). With 4 bases removed from V and 3 bases from J, the gap between germline ends came to 7 bases. Looked up from germline, CDR1 is MNHEY and CDR2 is SVGEGT. CDR3 length: 13 residues. The DNA for the CDR3 is TGTGCCAGCAGTTCAGGGGACAAAAACATTCAGTACTTC. The encoded protein is CASSSGDKNIQYF.

In its sample, this clonotype was seen a few times. V and J are TRBV20-1 and TRBJ1-2; a possible D gene is TRBD1 (5 bases). From germline, CDR1 is DFQATT and CDR2 SNEGSKA (reference sequence). Between the trimmed V and J ends, which lost 0 bases and 4 bases, there was a span of 15 bases. The CDR3 runs to 15 residues. The DNA for the CDR3 is TGCAGTGCTAGAGATCGGTCGGGGGGTGCCTATGGCTACACCTTC. Protein: CSARDRSGGAYGYTF.

This clonotype was recorded a few times. This rearrangement joins TRBV19 to TRBJ2-7, with a possible D match to TRBD1 (6 bases). Germline values: CDR1 LNHDA, CDR2 SQIVND (reference sequence). Trimming removed 10 bases from V and 5 bases from J, with 18 bases in between. This CDR3 is 13 amino acids long. The chain's CDR3 is CATRDNLAHEQYF. The CDR3 DNA is TGTGCCACCAGGGACAATCTAGCTCACGAGCAGTACTTC.

A word on this clonotype: This may be a read error, as it is one base from a much larger clone. CDR3 in amino acids: CASSGGLGTGFTEALF. CDR3 bases: TGTGCCAGCAGTGGGGGGTTAGGGACAGGGTTCACTGAAGCTTTATTT. The chain recombines TRBV28 with TRBJ1-1; 9 bases match TRBD1. This CDR3 contains 16 residues. Per germline, CDR1 MDHEN and CDR2 SYDVKM.

This clonotype was observed at least ten times. V usage is TRBV7-2 and J usage is TRBJ1-3; D ambiguous. V gave up 5 bases and J gave up 0 bases, with 11 bases separating them. This CDR3 has 15 residues. The germline gives CDR1 SGHTA, CDR2 FQGNSA. The chain's CDR3 is CASSRDPASGNTIYF. CDR3 nucleotide sequence: TGTGCCAGCAGCCGGGATCCCGCCTCTGGAAACACCATATATTTT.

This clonotype occurred a few times. The chain is built from TRBV28 and TRBJ2-4; D is possibly TRBD2 (6 bases). This CDR3 has 16 amino acids. Germline V CDR1 and CDR2: MDHEN, SYDVKM. Trimming took off 6 bases at V and 0 bases at J, with 15 bases between the two ends. CDR3 protein: CASSSLAASAKNIQYF. CDR3 in DNA: TGTGCCAGCAGCTCTTTAGCGGCCTCAGCCAAAAACATTCAGTACTTC.

This clonotype was counted a few times. The genes are TRBV28 and TRBJ1-1; D is uncertain. There are 14 residues in the CDR3. In germline, CDR1 is MDHEN, CDR2 SYDVKM. The V end was cut by 1 base, the J end by 5 bases, with 11 bases between. For the CDR3, the DNA is TGTGCCAGCAGTTTATCTTGGCCCCAGACTGAAGCTTTCTTT. It translates to CASSLSWPQTEAFF.

V usage is TRBV19 and J usage is TRBJ2-4, with D maybe TRBD2 (5 bases). The V gene's germline CDR1 is LNHDA and CDR2 SQIVND (reference sequence). The CDR3 sequence is 15 residues long. V lost 0 bases to trimming and J lost 5 bases, with 11 bases between them. The CDR3 here is CASSIDTWTENIQYF. For the CDR3, the DNA is TGTGCCAGTAGTATAGATACATGGACTGAAAACATTCAGTACTTC.

This clonotype appeared once. This sequence joins TRBV19 and TRBJ2-3, with TRBD2 as a possible D gene (5 bases). CDR3 length: 12 amino acids. CDR1 is LNHDA, CDR2 SQIVND, per germline (reference sequence). The ends were cut back, 8 bases at V and 5 bases at J, with 11 bases in the middle. CDR3: CASGTRGDTQYF. CDR3 nucleotide sequence: TGTGCCAGTGGCACTAGAGGAGATACGCAGTATTTT.

This clonotype has only a few counts. The CDR3 loop is CSAPEQNYGYTF. The CDR3 nucleotides read TGCAGTGCCCCGGAACAGAACTATGGCTACACCTTC. The rearrangement links TRBV20-1 to TRBJ1-2; no definite D call. The CDR3 is 12 amino acids. Trimming left V 6 bases short and J 2 bases short, with 10 bases between. The germline CDR1 and CDR2 sequences are DFQATT and SNEGSKA (reference sequence).